The 21 T cell receptor beta chains below come from one sample, sequenced in a study of a mutant IDH1 vaccine in newly diagnosed glioma. Time point described: week 47, end of study. Alongside topical imiquimod, each dose of vaccine comprised 300 ug of mutant IDH1 20-mer peptide. Profiling relied on immunoSEQ multiplex PCR, and the TCRdb table lists in-frame clones only, not all of them. The data contain about 33,000 clones, 65% to 85% of them singletons. Their antigen targets remain unknown. Source: PBMCs, taken from a glioma patient whose treatment included an IDH1 peptide vaccine. The receptor set was obtained from a middle-aged man with glioma.

DNA of the CDR3: TGTGCCAGCAGCTCACCTTGGGGAGTACGAGAGACCCAGTACTTC. It yields the protein CASSSPWGVRETQYF. V and J are TRBV7-2 and TRBJ2-5; maybe TRBD2 (5 bases). The CDR3 contains 15 residues. Per germline, CDR1 SGHTA and CDR2 FQGNSA. Trimming took off 4 bases at V and 4 bases at J, with 16 bases between the two ends.

This clone turned up a few times. This chain uses TRBV5-4 with TRBJ2-7, with TRBD2 matching 7 bases. The V segment lost 2 bases and the J segment 0 bases; nucleotides outside the gene matches: 5. The CDR3 has 15 residues. Germline loops: CDR1 SGHNT, CDR2 YYREEE (reference sequence). CDR3 loop: CASSLGGEGSYEQYV. DNA for the CDR3: TGTGCCAGCAGCTTAGGCGGGGAGGGCTCCTACGAGCAGTACGTC.

This clone is labeled as medium-sized. The chain couples TRBV9 to TRBJ2-5, with 7 bases identical to TRBD1. The CDR3 loop spans 17 amino acids. The germline V gene encodes CDR1 SGDLS and CDR2 YYNGEE. V shed 4 bases, J shed 0 bases, and the junction held 12 bases outside the gene matches. The CDR3 protein is CASSQRTGEANQETQYF. The CDR3 DNA reads as TGTGCCAGCAGCCAACGAACAGGGGAAGCGAACCAAGAGACCCAGTACTTC. The whole variable domain, filled in from reference TRBV9 and TRBJ2-5, reads DSGVTQTPKHLITATGQRVTLRCSPRSGDLSVYWYQQSLDQGLQFLIQYYNGEERAKGNILERFSAQQFPDLHSELNLSSLELGDSALYFCASSQRTGEANQETQYFGPGTRLLVL.

The gene calls are TRBV11-3 and TRBJ2-7, with 9 bases matching TRBD1. With 4 bases clipped from V and 6 bases from J, the junction kept 10 bases outside the gene matches. The CDR3 runs to 15 residues. CDR1 SGHNT and CDR2 YENEEA come from the germline V gene. CDR3 in DNA: TGTGCCAGCAGCTGCCGGGACAGGGTGAATTCCGAGCAGTACGTC. This gives the protein CASSCRDRVNSEQYV.

The chain has TRBV5-1 and TRBJ2-7; 7 positions match TRBD1. Germline loops: CDR1 SGHRS, CDR2 YFSETQ. V lost 2 bases to trimming and J lost 0 bases; unmatched junction nucleotides: 5. The CDR3 has 15 amino acids. The CDR3 region is CASSLGTDDSYEQYV. CDR3 nucleotide sequence: TGCGCCAGCAGCTTAGGGACAGACGACTCCTACGAGCAGTACGTC.

Only a few counts were recorded for this clone. This chain connects TRBV5-4 to TRBJ2-5, with 14 bases fitting TRBD2. This CDR3 contains 16 residues. Germline V gene lookup returns CDR1 SGHNT and CDR2 YYREEE (reference sequence). Trimming at V came to 4 bases and at J to 7 bases, leaving 9 bases not matched to a gene. Written as DNA, the CDR3 is TGTGCCAGCAGCCAGACTAGCGGGAGGGCTAAGTGGACCCAGTACTTC. Protein product: CASSQTSGRAKWTQYF.

The chain uses TRBV7-2 and TRBJ1-3; no reliable D call. Between the trimmed V and J ends, which lost 4 bases and 3 bases, there was a span of 4 bases. The CDR3 runs to 12 residues. The germline CDR1 and CDR2 sequences are SGHTA and FQGNSA. The CDR3 here is CASSYSGNTIYF. The CDR3 nucleotides are TGTGCCAGCAGCTATAGTGGAAACACCATATATTTT.

This clone was observed a few times. The rearrangement joins TRBV5-4 to TRBJ1-2, with D possibly being TRBD1 (6 bases). Between the trimmed V and J ends, which lost 4 bases and 0 bases, there was a span of 10 bases. The CDR3 totals 14 residues. Germline assignment: CDR1 SGHNT and CDR2 YYREEE (reference sequence). DNA for the CDR3: TGTGCCAGCAGCCAGACAGGACCTAACTATGGCTACACCTTC. This translates into CASSQTGPNYGYTF.

V is TRBV27 and J is TRBJ1-1; a weak D match, TRBD1 (5 bases). The germline V gene encodes CDR1 MNHEY and CDR2 SMNVEV (reference sequence). CDR3 size: 13 residues. V lost 6 bases to trimming and J lost 10 bases, with 18 bases between them. In nucleotides, the CDR3 is TGTGCCAGCAGCCGATCGCGGGGGTATGGAGCTTTCTTT. It codes for CASSRSRGYGAFF.

The rearrangement joins TRBV28 to TRBJ2-1, with D perhaps TRBD2 (5 bases). Per germline, CDR1 MDHEN and CDR2 SYDVKM. V gave up 1 base and J gave up 4 bases, with 14 bases separating them. This CDR3 has 16 residues. This chain's CDR3 is CASSLYGSGSYNEQFF. The CDR3 bases are TGTGCCAGCAGTTTATATGGGAGCGGTTCATACAATGAGCAGTTCTTC.

The J gene is TRBJ1-2, the V gene TRBV18; 11 bases line up with TRBD1. This CDR3 comprises 14 residues. V dropped 2 bases and J dropped 4; count of bases not matched to a gene: 0. Germline assignment: CDR1 KGHSH and CDR2 LQKENI. The CDR3 DNA reads as TGTGCCAGCTCACCAGGGACAGGGGGCTATGGCTACACCTTC. This gives the protein CASSPGTGGYGYTF.

This sequence joins TRBV5-6 and TRBJ2-1, with TRBD2 identical over 9 bases. V was clipped by 0 bases and J by 1 base; unmatched bases: 8. This CDR3 region has 18 residues. Germline CDR1 reads SGHDT; CDR2 reads YYEEEE. Written as DNA, the CDR3 is TGTGCCAGCAGCTTGGAGGGTAGCGGGAGTTTTTCCTACAATGAGCAGTTCTTC. Translation gives CASSLEGSGSFSYNEQFF.

This chain joins TRBV6-5 and TRBJ2-7, with D tentatively TRBD2 (7 bases). CDR1 is MNHEY and CDR2 is SVGAGI in the germline V gene. Trimming removed 8 bases from V and 2 bases from J, with 16 bases in between. This CDR3 contains 14 residues. CDR3 sequence (DNA): TGTGCCAGCCATACAGAGGGGGGGACCTACGAGCAGTACTTC. It specifies CASHTEGGTYEQYF.

This chain links TRBV5-4 with TRBJ2-7, with D possibly being TRBD1 (6 bases). Looked up from germline, CDR1 is SGHNT and CDR2 is YYREEE (reference sequence). The CDR3 runs 16 residues. Trimming stripped 3 bases from V and 6 bases from J, with 22 bases between. The chain's CDR3 is CASSSPRGSDLAEQYF. DNA of the CDR3: TGTGCCAGCAGCTCCCCTAGGGGGAGCGACCTCGCCGAGCAGTACTTC.

This clone was seen only once. V is TRBV6-1 and J is TRBJ1-3; tentatively, D is TRBD1 (5 bases). Germline lookup yields CDR1 MNHNS and CDR2 SASEGT. V was trimmed by 2 bases and J by 0 bases, leaving 17 bases between them. The CDR3 is 18 residues long. Here the CDR3 reads CASSETRYRPLSGNTIYF. DNA of the CDR3: TGTGCCAGCAGTGAAACACGATACAGGCCCCTCTCTGGAAACACCATATATTTT.

The CDR3: CASSVSGGQPQHF. CDR3 DNA: TGTGCCAGCAGCGTCTCAGGGGGACAGCCCCAGCATTTT. This sequence joins TRBV9 and TRBJ1-5, with 7 nucleotides matching TRBD1. CDR1 is SGDLS and CDR2 is YYNGEE in the germline V gene. Trimming took 2 bases from V and 7 from J; bases not matched to a gene: 3. This CDR3 has 13 amino acids. Full variable domain (rest looked up from reference TRBV9 and TRBJ1-5): DSGVTQTPKHLITATGQRVTLRCSPRSGDLSVYWYQQSLDQGLQFLIQYYNGEERAKGNILERFSAQQFPDLHSELNLSSLELGDSALYFCASSVSGGQPQHFGDGTRLSIL.

Points on this clone: Other DNA sequences in this specimen translate into the identical CDR3. This rearrangement joins TRBV5-8 to TRBJ2-1; either TRBD1 or TRBD2 may supply D (5 bases each). Trimming stripped 1 base from V and 6 bases from J, with 20 bases between. CDR3 length: 17 amino acids. Germline V lookup: CDR1 SGHTS, CDR2 YDEGEE. CDR3 sequence (DNA): TGTGCCAGCAGCTTGTTCTCCGGGGACCCCCTTGTCAATGAGCAGTTCTTC. Protein product: CASSLFSGDPLVNEQFF.

In its sample, this clone was seen a few times. The V gene is TRBV9, the J gene TRBJ1-1, with D possibly being TRBD1 (6 bases). V was shortened by 0 bases and J by 5 bases, with 14 bases between the two germline ends. The CDR3 spans 15 residues. Germline assignment: CDR1 SGDLS and CDR2 YYNGEE. The CDR3 DNA reads TGTGCCAGCAGCGTAGTGGGGGGCATTGGAACTGAAGCTTTCTTT. Its protein is CASSVVGGIGTEAFF. Full variable domain (rest looked up from reference TRBV9 and TRBJ1-1): DSGVTQTPKHLITATGQRVTLRCSPRSGDLSVYWYQQSLDQGLQFLIQYYNGEERAKGNILERFSAQQFPDLHSELNLSSLELGDSALYFCASSVVGGIGTEAFFGQGTRLTVV.

Here the CDR3 reads CASSKVLAGDYEQYV. Written as DNA, the CDR3 is TGTGCCAGCAGCAAAGTTCTAGCGGGAGACTACGAGCAGTACGTC. The chain links TRBV21-1 to TRBJ2-7; TRBD2 is taken as the D call from the table, unchecked against the DNA. TRBV21-1 is labeled a pseudogene. CDR3 length equals 15 residues.

This clone occurred a few times. The V call is TRBV25-1, the J call TRBJ1-2; D might be TRBD1 (6 bases). V gave up 5 bases and J gave up 4 bases, with 17 bases separating them. CDR1 is MGHDK and CDR2 is SYGVNS in the germline V gene. This CDR3 contains 15 residues. The CDR3, as DNA: TGTGCCAGCAGTCCTAGGGGGGTGATGGGCTATGGCTACACCTTC. Encoded protein: CASSPRGVMGYGYTF.

The CDR3 DNA follows: TGTGCCAGCAGCTTGTTTCTATATATAGGAATTGAAGCTTTCTTT. Translating gives CASSLFLYIGIEAFF. The V and J genes are TRBV5-8 and TRBJ1-1; D unclear. Germline loops: CDR1 SGHTS, CDR2 YDEGEE. Trimming stripped 1 base from V and 7 bases from J, with 17 bases between. CDR3 length equals 15 residues.